This record concerns one TCR beta chain sequence. TCRdb's table, derived via immunoSEQ multiplex PCR, lists solely in-frame clones and lacks some. Here the sample spans 210,000 or so clones, 70% to 90% being singletons. These data belong to a study of blood T cell repertoires in COVID-19. Trimming at V came to 5 bases and at J to 0 bases, leaving 2 bases not matched to a gene. Germline assignment: CDR1 KGHDR and CDR2 SFDVKD. The CDR3 runs 15 residues. Source material: PBMCs or T cells enriched from blood (not recorded which). The chain links TRBV24-1 to TRBJ2-2, with 7 bases lining up with TRBD2. The origin of this receptor is a woman between 35 and 50 years old with acute COVID-19. In nucleotides, the CDR3 is TGTGCCACCAGTGCGGGGGGAGCGAACACCGGGGAGCTGTTTTTT. The encoded protein is CATSAGGANTGELFF.